This TCR beta chain derives from a study of T cell repertoires in cytomegalovirus infection. Study as a whole: Epitope selection comprised recently identified HLA-C-restricted CMV epitopes and well-studied HLA-B-restricted CMV epitopes. CMV infection plus the matching HLA type was flagged by public TCR beta signatures. Overall study findings and caveats: CMV-specific HLA-C-restricted TCR beta clonotypes dominated the ex vivo response.

CDR1 is MNHEY, CDR2 SMNVEV, per germline (reference sequence). The V and J ends lost 7 bases and 7 bases, in that order; junction bases with no gene match: 8. There are 14 residues in the CDR3. Comment on this clonotype: Its antigen is unknown.

TCRdb reanalysed the reads using MiXCR and keeps one entry per CDR3 protein. The sample records hundreds of thousands of distinct CDR3 sequences, under 40% being singletons. The source of this sequence is a human donor in good health (CMV status not recorded). Some clones in this sample may be carry-over from other donors' samples. Sequences were derived from cultured CD8+ T cells from PBMCs, sampled from culture after CMV antigen stimulation. The chain joins TRBV27 to TRBJ2-1, with 9 bases fitting TRBD2. CDR3 region: CASKWAGGRNEQFF. The DNA of the CDR3 is TGTGCCAGCAAATGGGCGGGGGGGCGGAATGAGCAGTTCTTC.